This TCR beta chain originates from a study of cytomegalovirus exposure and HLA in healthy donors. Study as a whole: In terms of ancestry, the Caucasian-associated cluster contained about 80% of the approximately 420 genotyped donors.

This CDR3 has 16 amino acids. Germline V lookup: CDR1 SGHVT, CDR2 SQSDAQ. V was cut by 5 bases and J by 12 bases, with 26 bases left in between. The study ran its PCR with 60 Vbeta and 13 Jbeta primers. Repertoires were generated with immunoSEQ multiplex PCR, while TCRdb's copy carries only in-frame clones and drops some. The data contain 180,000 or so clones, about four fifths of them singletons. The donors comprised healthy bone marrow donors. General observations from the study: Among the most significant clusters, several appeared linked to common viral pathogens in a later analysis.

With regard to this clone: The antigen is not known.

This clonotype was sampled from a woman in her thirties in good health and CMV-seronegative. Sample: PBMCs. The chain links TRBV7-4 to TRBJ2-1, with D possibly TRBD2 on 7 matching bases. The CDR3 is CASSATQAGLLQGQFF. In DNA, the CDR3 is TGTGCCAGCAGCGCAACTCAAGCGGGGCTCCTACAGGGGCAGTTCTTC. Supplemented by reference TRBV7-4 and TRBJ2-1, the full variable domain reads GAGVSQSPRYKVAKRGRDVALRCDSISGHVTLYWYRQTLGQGSEVLTYSQSDAQRDKSGRPSGRFSAERPERSVSTLKIQRTEQGDSAVYLCASSATQAGLLQGQFFGPGTRLTVL.